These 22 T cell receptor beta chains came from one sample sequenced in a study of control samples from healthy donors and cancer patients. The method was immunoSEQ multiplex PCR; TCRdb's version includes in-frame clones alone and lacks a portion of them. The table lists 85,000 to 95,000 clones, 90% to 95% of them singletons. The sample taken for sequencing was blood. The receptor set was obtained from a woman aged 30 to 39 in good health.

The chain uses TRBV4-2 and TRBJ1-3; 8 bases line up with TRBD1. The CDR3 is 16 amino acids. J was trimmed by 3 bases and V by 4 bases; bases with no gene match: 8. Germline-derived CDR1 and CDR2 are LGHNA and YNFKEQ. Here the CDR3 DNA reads TGTGCCAGCAGCCCTGGGACAGGCGGATTTGGAAACACCATATATTTT. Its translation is CASSPGTGGFGNTIYF.

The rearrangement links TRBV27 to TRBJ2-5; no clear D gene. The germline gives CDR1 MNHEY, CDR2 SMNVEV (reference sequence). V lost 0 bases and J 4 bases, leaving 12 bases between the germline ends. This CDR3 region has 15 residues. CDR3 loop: CASSLSRSPGETQYF. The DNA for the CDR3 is TGTGCCAGCAGTTTATCGAGATCCCCGGGAGAGACCCAGTACTTC.

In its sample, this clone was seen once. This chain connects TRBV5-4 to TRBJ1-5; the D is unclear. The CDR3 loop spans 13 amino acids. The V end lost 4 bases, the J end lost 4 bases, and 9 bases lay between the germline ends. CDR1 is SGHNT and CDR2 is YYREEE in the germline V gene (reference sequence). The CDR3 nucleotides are TGTGCCAGCAGCCCGGACGTGAATCAGCCCCAGCATTTT. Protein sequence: CASSPDVNQPQHF. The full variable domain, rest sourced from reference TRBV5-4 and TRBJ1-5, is ETGVTQSPTHLIKTRGQQVTLRCSSQSGHNTVSWYQQALGQGPQFIFQYYREEENGRGNFPPRFSGLQFPNYSSELNVNALELDDSALYLCASSPDVNQPQHFGDGTRLSIL.

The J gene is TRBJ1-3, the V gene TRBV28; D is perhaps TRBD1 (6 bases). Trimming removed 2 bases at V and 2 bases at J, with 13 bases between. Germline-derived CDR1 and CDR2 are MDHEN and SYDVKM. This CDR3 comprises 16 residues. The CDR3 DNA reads TGTGCCAGCAGTTTAATGGGGGCTATTACTGGAAACACCATATATTTT. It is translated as CASSLMGAITGNTIYF.

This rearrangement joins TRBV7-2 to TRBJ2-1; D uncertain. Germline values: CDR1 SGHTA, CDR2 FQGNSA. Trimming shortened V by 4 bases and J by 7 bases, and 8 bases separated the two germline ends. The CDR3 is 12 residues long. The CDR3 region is CASSSGPNEQFF. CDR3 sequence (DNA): TGTGCCAGCAGCTCCGGACCGAATGAGCAGTTCTTC.

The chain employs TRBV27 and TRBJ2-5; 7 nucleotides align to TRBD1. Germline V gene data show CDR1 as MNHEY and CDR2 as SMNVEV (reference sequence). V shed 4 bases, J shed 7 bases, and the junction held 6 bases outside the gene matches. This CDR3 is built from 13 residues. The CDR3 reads CASSSDRPRTQYF. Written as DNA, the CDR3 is TGTGCCAGCAGTTCGGACAGGCCAAGGACCCAGTACTTC.

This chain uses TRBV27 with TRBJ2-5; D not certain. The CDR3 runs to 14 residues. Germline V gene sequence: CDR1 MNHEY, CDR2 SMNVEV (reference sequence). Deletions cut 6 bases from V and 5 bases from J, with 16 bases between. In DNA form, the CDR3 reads TGTGCCAGCAGCGACACCCTTAAAGGCGAGACCCAGTACTTC. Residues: CASSDTLKGETQYF.

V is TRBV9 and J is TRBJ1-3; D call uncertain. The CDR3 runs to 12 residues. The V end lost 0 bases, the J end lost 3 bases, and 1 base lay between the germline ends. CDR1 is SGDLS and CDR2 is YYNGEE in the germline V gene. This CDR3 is CASSVGGNTIYF. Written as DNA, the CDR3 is TGTGCCAGCAGCGTAGGTGGAAACACCATATATTTT.

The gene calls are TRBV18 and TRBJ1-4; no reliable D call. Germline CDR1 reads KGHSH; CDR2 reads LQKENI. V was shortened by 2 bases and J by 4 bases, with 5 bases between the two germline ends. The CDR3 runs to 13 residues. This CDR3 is CASSPTLNEKLFF. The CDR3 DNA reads TGTGCCAGCTCACCAACGCTTAATGAAAAACTGTTTTTT. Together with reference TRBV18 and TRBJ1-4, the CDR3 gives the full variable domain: NAGVMQNPRHLVRRRGQEARLRCSPMKGHSHVYWYRQLPEEGLKFMVYLQKENIIDESGMPKERFSAEFPKEGPSILRIQQVVRGDSAAYFCASSPTLNEKLFFGSGTQLSVL.

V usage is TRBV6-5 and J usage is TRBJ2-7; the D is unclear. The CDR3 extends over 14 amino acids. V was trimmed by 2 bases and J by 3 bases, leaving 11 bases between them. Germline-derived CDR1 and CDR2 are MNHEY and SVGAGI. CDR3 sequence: CASSYRTRLYEQYF. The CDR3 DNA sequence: TGTGCCAGCAGTTACCGGACGAGGCTCTACGAGCAGTACTTC.

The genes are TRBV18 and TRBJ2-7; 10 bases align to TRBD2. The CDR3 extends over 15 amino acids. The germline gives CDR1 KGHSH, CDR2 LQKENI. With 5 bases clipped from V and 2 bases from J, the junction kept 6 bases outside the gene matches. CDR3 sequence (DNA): TGTGCCAGCTCATTTCCGGGACTAGCGACCTACGAGCAGTACTTC. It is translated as CASSFPGLATYEQYF.

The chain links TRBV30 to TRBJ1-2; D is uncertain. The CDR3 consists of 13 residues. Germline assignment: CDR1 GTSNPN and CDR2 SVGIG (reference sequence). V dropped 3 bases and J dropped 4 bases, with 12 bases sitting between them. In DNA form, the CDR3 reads TGTGCCTGGAGCAGGCAGCGGGGCTATGGCTACACCTTC. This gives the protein CAWSRQRGYGYTF.

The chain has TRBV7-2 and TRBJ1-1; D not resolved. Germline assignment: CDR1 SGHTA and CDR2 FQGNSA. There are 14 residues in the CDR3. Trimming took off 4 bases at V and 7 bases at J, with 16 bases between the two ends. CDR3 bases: TGTGCCAGCAGCTCAAGAATTGGGGTAATTGAAGCTTTCTTT. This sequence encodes CASSSRIGVIEAFF.

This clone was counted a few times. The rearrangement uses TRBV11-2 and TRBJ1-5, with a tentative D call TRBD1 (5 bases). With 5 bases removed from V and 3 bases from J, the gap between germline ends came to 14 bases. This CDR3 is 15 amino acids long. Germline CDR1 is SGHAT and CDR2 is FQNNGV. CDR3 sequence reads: CASSPGGKDNQPQHF. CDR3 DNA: TGTGCCAGCAGCCCGGGGGGGAAGGACAATCAGCCCCAGCATTTT.

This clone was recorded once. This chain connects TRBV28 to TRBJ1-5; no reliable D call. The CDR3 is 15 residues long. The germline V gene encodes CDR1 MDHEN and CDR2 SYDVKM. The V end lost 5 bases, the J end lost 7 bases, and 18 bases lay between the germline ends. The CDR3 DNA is TGTGCCAGCAGTCCACCCCCCCCACAGTTCCAGCCCCAGCATTTT. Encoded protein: CASSPPPPQFQPQHF.

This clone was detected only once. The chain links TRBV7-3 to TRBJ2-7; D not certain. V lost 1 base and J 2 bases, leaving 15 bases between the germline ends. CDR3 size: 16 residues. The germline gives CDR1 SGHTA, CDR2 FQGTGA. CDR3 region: CASSLRTTSDAYEQYF. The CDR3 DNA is TGTGCCAGCAGCTTAAGGACCACCAGCGACGCCTACGAGCAGTACTTC.

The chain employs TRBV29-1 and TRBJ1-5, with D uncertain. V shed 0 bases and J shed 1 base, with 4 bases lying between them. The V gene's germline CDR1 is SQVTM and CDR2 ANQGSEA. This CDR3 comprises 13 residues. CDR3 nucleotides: TGCAGCGTTGAAGAAGACAGCAATCAGCCCCAGCATTTT. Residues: CSVEEDSNQPQHF.

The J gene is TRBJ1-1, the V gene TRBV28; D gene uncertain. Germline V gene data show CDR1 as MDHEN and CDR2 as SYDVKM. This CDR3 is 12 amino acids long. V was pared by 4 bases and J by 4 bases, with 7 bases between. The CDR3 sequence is CASSSPTTEAFF. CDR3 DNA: TGTGCCAGCAGTTCACCAACCACTGAAGCTTTCTTT.

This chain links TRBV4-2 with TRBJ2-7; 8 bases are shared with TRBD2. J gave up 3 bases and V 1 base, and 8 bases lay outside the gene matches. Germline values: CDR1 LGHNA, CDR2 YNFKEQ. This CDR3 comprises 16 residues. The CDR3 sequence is CASSQGTSQTNYEQYF. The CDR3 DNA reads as TGTGCCAGCAGCCAAGGGACTAGCCAGACCAACTACGAGCAGTACTTC.

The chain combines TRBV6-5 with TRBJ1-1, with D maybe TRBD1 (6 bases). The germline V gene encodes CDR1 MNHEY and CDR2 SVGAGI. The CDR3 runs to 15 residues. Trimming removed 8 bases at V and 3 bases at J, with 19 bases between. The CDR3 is CASRFTLQGYTEAFF. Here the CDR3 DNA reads TGTGCCAGCCGATTCACGTTACAGGGTTACACTGAAGCTTTCTTT.

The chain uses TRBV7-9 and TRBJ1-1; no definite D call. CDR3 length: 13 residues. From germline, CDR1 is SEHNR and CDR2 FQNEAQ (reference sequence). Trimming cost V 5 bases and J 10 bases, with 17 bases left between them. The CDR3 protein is CASSLWGTPGAFF. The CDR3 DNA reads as TGTGCCAGCAGCCTCTGGGGAACACCGGGAGCTTTCTTT.

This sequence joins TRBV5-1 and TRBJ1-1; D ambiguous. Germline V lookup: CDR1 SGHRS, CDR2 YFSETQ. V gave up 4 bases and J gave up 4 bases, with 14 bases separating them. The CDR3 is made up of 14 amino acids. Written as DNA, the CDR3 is TGCGCCAGCAGCAGAAATCAGGAGCCCACTGAAGCTTTCTTT. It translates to CASSRNQEPTEAFF. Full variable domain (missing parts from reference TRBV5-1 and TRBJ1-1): KAGVTQTPRYLIKTRGQQVTLSCSPISGHRSVSWYQQTPGQGLQFLFEYFSETQRNKGNFPGRFSGRQFSNSRSEMNVSTLELGDSALYLCASSRNQEPTEAFFGQGTRLTVV.